This passage covers 29 T cell receptor beta chains from one sample sequenced in a study of beta chain features in type 1 diabetes. Expressed TCRB transcripts were sequenced, since all the RNA that had been isolated was reverse transcribed. Profiled with immunoSEQ multiplex PCR; TCRdb holds only in-frame clones, not every one. This table holds about 360,000 clones, around 12% found once. Material for sequencing was naive CD4+ T cells from blood. These receptors were obtained from a man between 18 and 29 years old in good health.

In its sample, this clone was seen a few times. V gene TRBV2 combines with J gene TRBJ2-2; maybe TRBD2 (6 bases). Trimming took 0 bases from V and 4 from J, leaving 6 bases between them. The CDR3 length is 14 residues. The germline V gene has CDR1 SNHLY and CDR2 FYNNEI. CDR3 residues: CASSEARGTGELFF. CDR3 nucleotide sequence: TGTGCCAGCAGTGAAGCGCGGGGCACCGGGGAGCTGTTTTTT.

In its sample, this clone was seen a few times. The rearrangement uses TRBV5-6 and TRBJ1-2; D unclear. The CDR3 contains 12 residues. V was clipped by 1 base and J by 7 bases, with 8 bases between them. Germline V CDR1 and CDR2: SGHDT, YYEEEE. The CDR3 DNA is TGTGCCAGCAGCTTGATGGAGGGTGGCTACACCTTC. This gives the protein CASSLMEGGYTF.

The table lists this clone with a few counts. The chain combines TRBV5-1 with TRBJ2-7, with 9 bases that match TRBD1. Per germline, CDR1 SGHRS and CDR2 YFSETQ. The CDR3 spans 15 residues. Losses at the gene ends were 4 bases for V and 4 bases for J; bases not matched to a gene: 9. CDR3 in amino acids: CASSTGGQGRYEQYF. CDR3 sequence (DNA): TGCGCCAGCAGCACTGGGGGACAGGGTCGGTACGAGCAGTACTTC.

This chain joins TRBV7-6 and TRBJ2-1; TRBD2 matches at 8 bases. CDR3 size: 14 residues. The germline V gene encodes CDR1 SGHVS and CDR2 FNYEAQ. V gave up 2 bases and J gave up 9 bases; unmatched junction bases: 6. The DNA for the CDR3 is TGTGCCAGCAGCTTACTTAATAGCGGGGTTGAGCAGTTCTTC. It is translated as CASSLLNSGVEQFF.

The rearrangement uses TRBV5-1 and TRBJ2-7; D gene uncertain. V was shortened by 0 bases and J by 4 bases, with 17 bases between the two germline ends. From germline, CDR1 is SGHRS and CDR2 YFSETQ. This CDR3 contains 16 residues. The CDR3 protein is CASSLASWAEQYEQYF. The CDR3 region has the DNA TGCGCCAGCAGCTTGGCTTCGTGGGCAGAGCAATACGAGCAGTACTTC.

This clone was detected only a few times. The chain employs TRBV9 and TRBJ2-5; 13 bases are a match to TRBD2. The CDR3 spans 16 residues. The trim removed 4 bases at V and 5 bases at J, leaving 8 bases unmatched. The germline V gene encodes CDR1 SGDLS and CDR2 YYNGEE. The CDR3 here is CASSPRGLAGMETQYF. DNA of the CDR3: TGTGCCAGCAGCCCGAGGGGACTAGCGGGGATGGAGACCCAGTACTTC.

The V call is TRBV30, the J call TRBJ1-1; D is unresolved. Trimming cost V 0 bases and J 12 bases, with 11 bases left between them. CDR3 size: 11 residues. Germline V gene lookup returns CDR1 GTSNPN and CDR2 SVGIG (reference sequence). CDR3 region: CAWSVPDSTFF. The CDR3 region has the DNA TGTGCCTGGAGTGTACCGGACTCGACTTTCTTT.

This clone was found a few times. The gene calls are TRBV29-1 and TRBJ2-7; 7 bases are shared with TRBD1. CDR3 length: 14 residues. Germline trimming cut 4 bases from V and 2 bases from J; bases unmatched to any gene: 8. Germline assignment: CDR1 SQVTM and CDR2 ANQGSEA. CDR3 nucleotide sequence: TGCAGCGTTGTGTTAGGGGGCGGTGCCTACGAGCAGTACTTC. It codes for CSVVLGGGAYEQYF.

This clone showed up just a few times. The chain employs TRBV9 and TRBJ2-3; a possible D gene is TRBD2 (6 bases). The CDR3 length is 13 residues. CDR1 and CDR2 from the germline V gene are SGDLS and YYNGEE. Trimming left V 2 bases short and J 7 bases short, with 11 bases between. This chain's CDR3 is CASSVGTSNTQYF. DNA for the CDR3: TGTGCCAGCAGCGTGGGGACTTCCAATACGCAGTATTTT.

This clone has more than one count but fewer than ten. The J gene is TRBJ2-1, the V gene TRBV28; a possible D gene is TRBD2 (7 bases). This CDR3 contains 14 residues. With 7 bases removed from V and 5 bases from J, the gap between germline ends came to 15 bases. Per the germline V gene, CDR1 is MDHEN and CDR2 is SYDVKM. CDR3 sequence: CASKGGGPNNEQFF. The DNA of the CDR3 is TGTGCCAGCAAGGGGGGGGGCCCGAACAATGAGCAGTTCTTC.

V gene TRBV6-1 combines with J gene TRBJ2-2, with D maybe TRBD2 (6 bases). Germline V CDR1 and CDR2: MNHNS, SASEGT. The V gene lost 7 bases and the J gene lost 3 bases, with 15 bases spanning the gap. There are 15 residues in the CDR3. The CDR3 DNA is TGTGCCAGCAAGGAGGGGCAGGGCCACACCGGGGAGCTGTTTTTT. This sequence encodes CASKEGQGHTGELFF.

V usage is TRBV6-5 and J usage is TRBJ2-7; 11 bases fit TRBD2. The CDR3 runs to 13 residues. J was trimmed by 4 bases and V by 4 bases; bases with no gene match: 0. CDR1 is MNHEY, CDR2 SVGAGI, per germline. The CDR3: CASSWTSGYEQYF. CDR3 sequence (DNA): TGTGCCAGCAGTTGGACTAGCGGGTACGAGCAGTACTTC.

CDR3 DNA sequence: TGCGCCAGCAGTCCCCCGGACAGGGTAGCGGAGACCCAGTACTTC. Protein: CASSPPDRVAETQYF. The chain combines TRBV23-1 with TRBJ2-5; 8 nucleotides align to TRBD1. TRBV23-1 counts as an open reading frame of uncertain function. The CDR3 has 15 residues. V was clipped by 4 bases and J by 5 bases; unmatched bases: 9.

V is TRBV30 and J is TRBJ2-3; D possibly corresponds to TRBD2 (6 bases). V was clipped by 1 base and J by 7 bases, with 12 bases between them. CDR1 GTSNPN and CDR2 SVGIG come from the germline V gene (reference sequence). This CDR3 is built from 13 residues. The DNA of the CDR3 is TGTGCCTGGAGTGCCGGGAGTGGGAATACGCAGTATTTT. Its translation: CAWSAGSGNTQYF.

V and J are TRBV21-1 and TRBJ1-6; the table calls TRBD1, which could not be checked here. TRBV21-1 is a pseudogene segment. The CDR3 covers 16 residues. CDR3 coding DNA: TGTGCCAGCAGCAAGGGGCGGGACAGCTATAATTCACCCCTCCACTTT. Translated, it gives CASSKGRDSYNSPLHF.

The J gene is TRBJ2-7, the V gene TRBV28; 12 nucleotides align to TRBD1. Losses at the gene ends were 6 bases for V and 6 bases for J; bases not matched to a gene: 9. The CDR3 contains 15 residues. Germline V gives CDR1 MDHEN, CDR2 SYDVKM. The CDR3 is CASRTSGTGGGEQYF. CDR3 nucleotide sequence: TGTGCCAGCAGGACTTCCGGGACAGGGGGCGGCGAGCAGTACTTC.

V gene TRBV19 combines with J gene TRBJ1-6; D uncertain. CDR1 and CDR2 from the germline V gene are LNHDA and SQIVND (reference sequence). There are 14 residues in the CDR3. The germline V and J ends were trimmed by 0 bases and 8 bases, with 8 bases remaining between them. The CDR3 sequence: CASSIDRQDSPLHF. As DNA, the CDR3 is TGTGCCAGTAGTATAGATCGTCAGGATTCACCCCTCCACTTT.

This clone occurred many times. The chain has TRBV7-9 and TRBJ2-1, with unresolved D. The CDR3 sequence is 17 residues long. Trimming pared 4 bases from V and 0 bases from J, leaving 16 bases between. Germline V gene lookup returns CDR1 SEHNR and CDR2 FQNEAQ (reference sequence). CDR3 sequence (DNA): TGTGCCAGCAGCTCCGGTGGGCTCCTTAGCTCCTACAATGAGCAGTTCTTC. Translation: CASSSGGLLSSYNEQFF. The entire variable domain, with the rest obtained from reference TRBV7-9 and TRBJ2-1, is as follows: DTGVSQNPRHKITKRGQNVTFRCDPISEHNRLYWYRQTLGQGPEFLTYFQNEAQLEKSRLLSDRFSAERPKGSFSTLEIQRTEQGDSAMYLCASSSGGLLSSYNEQFFGPGTRLTVL.

About this clone itself: It is likely a read error, because the conserved phenylalanine at the end of the CDR3 is missing. The limits of the CDR3 on the DNA are not certain, so only TCRdb's listed CDR3 is given. The rearrangement uses TRBV6-6 and TRBJ1-1; the table names TRBD1, a call not compared with the DNA. The length of the CDR3 is 14 amino acids, counting both ends. Germline CDR1 and CDR2: MNHNY and SVGAGI (reference sequence). The CDR3 reads CASSFSPDRPFKGI.

V gene TRBV7-9 combines with J gene TRBJ1-1; 9 positions match TRBD1. CDR3 length: 16 amino acids. CDR1 SEHNR and CDR2 FQNEAQ come from the germline V gene (reference sequence). Unmatched junction bases numbered 9, after V lost 5 bases and J lost 2 bases. In DNA form, the CDR3 reads TGTGCCAGCAGCGTAGGACAGGGGACCCACAACACTGAAGCTTTCTTT. Protein: CASSVGQGTHNTEAFF.

This clone has just a few counts. The chain couples TRBV11-1 to TRBJ1-2; the D is unclear. CDR3 length: 13 amino acids. Trimming removed 2 bases from V and 8 bases from J, with 12 bases in between. Germline V gene lookup returns CDR1 SGHAT and CDR2 FQDESV (reference sequence). In nucleotides, the CDR3 is TGTGCCAGCAGCTTACGAGGGAGTAGGGGCTACACCTTC. Translating it yields CASSLRGSRGYTF.

A few counts support this clone. The chain is built from TRBV7-2 and TRBJ1-6; D gene uncertain. The length of the CDR3 is 14 residues. Trimming pared 1 base from V and 9 bases from J, leaving 10 bases between. In germline, CDR1 is SGHTA, CDR2 FQGNSA. CDR3 nucleotide sequence: TGTGCCAGCAGCTTAGAAACAGTCCGTTCACCCCTCCACTTT. This gives the protein CASSLETVRSPLHF.

This clone showed up just a few times. The chain combines TRBV2 with TRBJ2-5, with 8 bases identical to TRBD1. CDR3 size: 13 residues. The ends lost 7 bases at V and 5 bases at J; junction bases unmatched: 6. Germline CDR1 and CDR2: SNHLY and FYNNEI. CDR3 DNA: TGTGCCAGCAAGGGGGACAGGCGGGAGACCCAGTACTTC. Its translation is CASKGDRRETQYF.

The chain recombines TRBV29-1 with TRBJ1-1; D is unresolved. V was cut by 8 bases and J by 4 bases, with 11 bases left in between. The CDR3 has 11 residues. CDR1 is SQVTM and CDR2 is ANQGSEA in the germline V gene. CDR3 region: CSFQASTEAFF. The DNA of the CDR3 is TGCAGCTTTCAGGCAAGCACTGAAGCTTTCTTT.

This clone has a handful of counts. The V and J genes are TRBV7-3 and TRBJ2-3; 9 bases match TRBD2. Germline lookup yields CDR1 SGHTA and CDR2 FQGTGA. This CDR3 region has 15 residues. Trimming took 5 bases from V and 0 from J; bases not matched to a gene: 3. The CDR3 coding sequence is TGTGCCAGCAGCCAAACTAGCGGGAGCACAGATACGCAGTATTTT. It encodes CASSQTSGSTDTQYF.

In this sample, this clone turned up a few times. J is TRBJ1-2 and V is TRBV28, with TRBD1 identical over 8 bases. Germline values: CDR1 MDHEN, CDR2 SYDVKM. The J segment lost 8 bases and the V segment lost 1 base, leaving 18 bases of the junction unmatched. The CDR3 consists of 18 residues. CDR3 sequence reads: CASSLLPRPGGARMGYTF. Here the CDR3 DNA reads TGTGCCAGCAGTTTATTGCCGCGTCCAGGGGGCGCAAGAATGGGCTACACCTTC.

This chain joins TRBV29-1 and TRBJ1-1; D possibly corresponds to TRBD1 (5 bases). V lost 7 bases, J lost 4 bases, and 10 bases lay in between. Germline loops: CDR1 SQVTM, CDR2 ANQGSEA. The CDR3 sequence is 11 residues long. Here the CDR3 reads CSGTLSTEAFF. The CDR3 DNA sequence: TGCAGCGGGACATTATCCACTGAAGCTTTCTTT.

The chain recombines TRBV5-1 with TRBJ1-4; no clear D gene. V was cut by 4 bases and J by 5 bases, with 15 bases left in between. Germline CDR1 reads SGHRS; CDR2 reads YFSETQ. The CDR3 contains 15 residues. The CDR3 nucleotides are TGCGCCAGCAGCCGTCTCGGGGAGATGAATGAAAAACTGTTTTTT. This encodes CASSRLGEMNEKLFF.

With regard to this clone: The sample carries other DNA sequences with the same CDR3. The chain uses TRBV11-2 and TRBJ2-7; 7 bases agree with TRBD1. The trim removed 5 bases at V and 2 bases at J, leaving 6 bases unmatched. The CDR3 has 14 residues. Germline V gene lookup returns CDR1 SGHAT and CDR2 FQNNGV. The CDR3 protein is CASSPRTGTYEQYF. As DNA, the CDR3 is TGTGCCAGCAGCCCCCGGACAGGTACCTACGAGCAGTACTTC.